This T cell receptor (beta chain) was retrieved from a study of blood T cell repertoires in COVID-19. Study information: COVID-19 samples from acute and convalescent phases originated in the United States, Italy and Spain. The cDNA or gDNA used as material had been derived from T cells, B-cell-depleted T cells, or PBMCs.

Looked up from germline, CDR1 is LNHDA and CDR2 is SQIVND (reference sequence). The CDR3 has 13 residues. Trimming at V came to 1 base and at J to 6 bases, leaving 0 bases not matched to a gene. How the authors handled the data: Nucleated cell number was recorded as an estimate derived from reference gene primer amplification. Repertoires were generated with immunoSEQ multiplex PCR, while TCRdb's copy carries only in-frame clones and drops some. The D gene and trimming were derived from the DNA, and the V and J assignments and clone size from that table. The sample lists some 130,000 clones, approximately 81% occurring once.

This clonotype was sampled from a woman aged 60-75 years with active or convalescent COVID-19. Material for sequencing was peripheral blood. The chain recombines TRBV19 with TRBJ1-2; TRBD1 aligns across 9 bases. DNA for the CDR3: TGTGCCAGTAGTATAGGACAGGGGGATGGCTACACCTTC. Translating it yields CASSIGQGDGYTF.